This section outlines one TCR beta chain sequence together with its context. The data were obtained in a study of CD8 T cells in Susac syndrome. Study-level background: Clinically active disease was present in six of the sequenced Susac syndrome patients. About eight of these patients were in remission.

High-throughput TCR beta sequencing covered peripheral CD8+ and CD4+ T cells. Trimming stripped 4 bases from V and 4 bases from J, with 8 bases between. CDR1 is SNHLY, CDR2 FYNNEI, per germline. This CDR3 region has 12 residues. The authors reverse transcribed roughly 0.5 to 1 ug RNA with random hexamers. immunoSEQ multiplex PCR amplified TCR beta CDR3 across 54 Vbeta, 13 Jbeta. TCRdb fed the immunoSEQ multiplex PCR reads into MiXCR, producing one record per CDR3 protein. Counted here are 85,000 to 120,000 distinct CDR3 sequences, roughly 94% occurring once; the ten biggest clones make up roughly 0.43%.

The V and J genes are TRBV2 and TRBJ2-7; weak D call: TRBD1 (6 bases). The TCR originated in a human donor with Susac syndrome. The source material was CD8+ T cells from PBMCs. The CDR3 region has the DNA TGTGCCAGCAGTGCCGACAGGTACGAGCAGTACTTC. It specifies CASSADRYEQYF.